This is a list of T cell receptor beta chains from one sample in a study of patients and donors after allogeneic stem cell transplantation. Each CDR3 protein is one row after TCRdb ran MiXCR on the RT-PCR reads. In the table there are fewer than 200,000 distinct CDR3 sequences, 30% of which are singletons. The sequenced sample was blood, either unsorted or a sorted T cell fraction (not recorded which). Receptors originate from a human donor who was either an allogeneic HSCT recipient or a stem cell or donor lymphocyte infusion donor (not recorded which). It is not recorded whose cells these are; they may come from a transplant donor. CDR3s include the opening cysteine and the closing phenylalanine or tryptophan. The order of the fields is J gene, clone size, V gene, D gene, CDR3 DNA, CDR3 protein. D genes are given only for firm matches. Size values are once, few and many counts, or a class for expanded clones, and some rows have none.

j_gene: TRBJ2-3
abundance: few
v_gene: TRBV4-3
d_gene: .
CDR3nt: TGCGCCAGCAGCCAAGTAAACGCCCACACAGATACGCAGTATTTT
CDR3aa: CASSQVNAHTDTQYF

j_gene: TRBJ2-4
abundance: few
v_gene: TRBV18
d_gene: .
CDR3nt: TGTGCCAGCTCACCGGGACACAAAAACATTCAGTACTTC
CDR3aa: CASSPGHKNIQYF

j_gene: TRBJ1-1
abundance: few
v_gene: TRBV12-3/TRBV12-4
d_gene: .
CDR3nt: TGTGCCAGCAGTTTCGGTGACGGAAAATTAACTTTCTTT
CDR3aa: CASSFGDGKLTFF

j_gene: TRBJ2-3
abundance: .
v_gene: TRBV4-1
d_gene: TRBD2
CDR3nt: TGCGCCAGCAGCCAAGGGAATCTAGCGGGTAGCACAGATACGCAGTATTTT
CDR3aa: CASSQGNLAGSTDTQYF

j_gene: TRBJ1-5
abundance: few
v_gene: TRBV27
d_gene: .
CDR3nt: TGTGCCAGCAGTTTGTTACAGGGTGGTAATCAGCCCCAGCATTTT
CDR3aa: CASSLLQGGNQPQHF

j_gene: TRBJ1-5
abundance: many
v_gene: TRBV27
d_gene: .
CDR3nt: TGTGCCAGCAGTTCCCCAGGGTTCAATCAGCCCCAGCATTTT
CDR3aa: CASSSPGFNQPQHF

j_gene: TRBJ1-6
abundance: .
v_gene: TRBV7-9
d_gene: .
CDR3nt: TGTGCCAGCAGCTTATCCGGATCCCTCCACTTT
CDR3aa: CASSLSGSLHF

j_gene: TRBJ2-3
abundance: few
v_gene: TRBV28
d_gene: TRBD1
CDR3nt: TGTGCCAGCAGTTCCGGGACAGGATACACAGATACGCAGTATTTT
CDR3aa: CASSSGTGYTDTQYF

j_gene: TRBJ2-1
abundance: .
v_gene: TRBV20-1
d_gene: TRBD1
CDR3nt: TGCAGTGCTAGAGACGACCCCGGACAGGCCTACAATGAGCAGTTCTTC
CDR3aa: CSARDDPGQAYNEQFF

j_gene: TRBJ2-7
abundance: .
v_gene: TRBV4-1
d_gene: .
CDR3nt: TGCGCCAGCAGCCCAGAATTCGGGACCGTGCCCTACGAGCAGTACTTC
CDR3aa: CASSPEFGTVPYEQYF

j_gene: TRBJ1-1
abundance: .
v_gene: TRBV13
d_gene: .
CDR3nt: TGTGCCAGCAGCTTCGAATTGGAAACTGAAGCTTTCTTT
CDR3aa: CASSFELETEAFF

j_gene: TRBJ1-6
abundance: few
v_gene: TRBV12-3/TRBV12-4
d_gene: .
CDR3nt: TGTGCCAGCTCTCCGGGGGGTGATTCACCCCTCCACTTT
CDR3aa: CASSPGGDSPLHF

j_gene: TRBJ2-5
abundance: few
v_gene: TRBV6-5
d_gene: .
CDR3nt: TGTGCCAGCAGTTACTGGCGAGGAGAGACCCAGTACTTC
CDR3aa: CASSYWRGETQYF

j_gene: TRBJ1-6
abundance: many
v_gene: TRBV4-3
d_gene: .
CDR3nt: TGCGCCAGCAGCCACGTATTGGGTATCAATTCACCCCTCCACTTT
CDR3aa: CASSHVLGINSPLHF

j_gene: TRBJ2-3
abundance: .
v_gene: TRBV5-1
d_gene: .
CDR3nt: TGCGCCAGCAGCTTGCAAGCGGACACAGATACGCAGTATTTT
CDR3aa: CASSLQADTDTQYF

j_gene: TRBJ2-7
abundance: few
v_gene: TRBV4-1
d_gene: .
CDR3nt: TGCGCCAGCAGCCTGGGCCTATACGAGGCATCCTACGAGCAGTACTTC
CDR3aa: CASSLGLYEASYEQYF

j_gene: TRBJ2-1
abundance: .
v_gene: TRBV9
d_gene: TRBD2
CDR3nt: TGTGCCAGCAGCGTAGGTAGCGGGGGGTACAATGAGCAGTTCTTC
CDR3aa: CASSVGSGGYNEQFF

j_gene: TRBJ1-2
abundance: .
v_gene: TRBV29-1
d_gene: TRBD1
CDR3nt: TGCAGCGTTGCTACAGGGGTTAACTATGGCTACACCTTC
CDR3aa: CSVATGVNYGYTF

j_gene: TRBJ1-1
abundance: few
v_gene: TRBV5-1
d_gene: .
CDR3nt: TGCGCCAGCAGCTTAGAGTGGGGTGAAAGTGAAGCTTTCTTT
CDR3aa: CASSLEWGESEAFF

j_gene: TRBJ1-5
abundance: few
v_gene: TRBV7-2
d_gene: .
CDR3nt: TGTGCCAGCAGCTTACTGGTTGGTCAGCCCCAGCATTTT
CDR3aa: CASSLLVGQPQHF

j_gene: TRBJ2-2
abundance: .
v_gene: TRBV9
d_gene: TRBD2
CDR3nt: TGTGCCAGCAGCGTAGGGGCCGTGGGCGGGAGGATCGGGGAGCTGTTTTTT
CDR3aa: CASSVGAVGGRIGELFF

j_gene: TRBJ1-5
abundance: .
v_gene: TRBV19
d_gene: .
CDR3nt: TGTGCCAGTAGTGACCGGGGGCCCCAGCATTTT
CDR3aa: CASSDRGPQHF